The T cell receptor beta chain described here comes from a study of monozygotic twins with inflammatory bowel disease. Study results and caveats: There was no support for any single strong signal or clonotype associated with IBD. Part of the variability in patient repertoires may have come from differing immunosuppressive treatments.

Worth noting for this clonotype: Its antigen is still unknown.

The template was total RNA from whole blood, with no T cell sorting. TCRalpha and TCRbeta cDNA underwent two nested PCRs of 16 and 9 cycles. TCRdb re-called the 5' RACE reads and gives one entry per CDR3 protein, without DNA. This sample's table reports under 150,000 distinct CDR3 sequences. The CDR3 is 16 residues long. Germline lookup yields CDR1 SGHTA and CDR2 FQGTGA. The rearrangement links TRBV7-3 to TRBJ2-3; lacking DNA, the TRBD2 call made by TCRdb goes unchecked. This TCR derives from a human donor with ulcerative colitis or Crohn's disease, or a healthy co-twin of an affected twin (not recorded which). Source material: blood. CDR3: CASSLGVTRGTDTQYF.